This T cell receptor beta chain was observed in a study of early T cells in non-severe SARS-CoV-2 infection. Study-wide points: Database matching using VDJdb favored anti-spike CD8 responses, with private and CD4 specificities left missing.

MiXCR was run by TCRdb on the 5' RACE reads, yielding one entry per CDR3 protein. The table has 80,000 to 95,000 distinct CDR3 sequences, over 12% seen once; the top ten hold roughly 0.6%. This CDR3 is 17 amino acids long. Trimming stripped 5 bases from V and 2 bases from J, with 20 bases between. The germline V gene encodes CDR1 SGHVS and CDR2 FNYEAQ. There are a few counts of this clonotype. Its target is unknown. This TCR was sampled from an adult who was a healthcare worker with PCR-confirmed SARS-CoV-2 infection or an uninfected control (not recorded which). What was sequenced was whole blood. V is TRBV7-6 and J is TRBJ2-3, with a possible D match to TRBD1 (5 bases). The CDR3 region has the DNA TGTGCCAGCAGCCGAGAAAAGGGGTATTCCATCACAGATACGCAGTATTTT. It is translated as CASSREKGYSITDTQYF.